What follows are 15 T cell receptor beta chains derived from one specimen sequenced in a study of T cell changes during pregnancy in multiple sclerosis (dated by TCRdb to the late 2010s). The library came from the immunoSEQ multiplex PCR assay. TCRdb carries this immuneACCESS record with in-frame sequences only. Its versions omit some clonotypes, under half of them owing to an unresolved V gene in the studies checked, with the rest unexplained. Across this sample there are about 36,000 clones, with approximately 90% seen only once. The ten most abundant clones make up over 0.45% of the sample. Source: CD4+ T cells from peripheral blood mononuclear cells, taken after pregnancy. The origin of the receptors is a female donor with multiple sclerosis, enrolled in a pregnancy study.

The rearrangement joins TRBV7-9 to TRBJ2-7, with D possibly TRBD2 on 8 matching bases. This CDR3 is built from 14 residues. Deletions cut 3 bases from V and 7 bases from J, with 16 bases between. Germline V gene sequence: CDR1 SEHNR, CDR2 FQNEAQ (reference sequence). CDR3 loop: CASSLGTERGEQYF. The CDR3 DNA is TGTGCCAGCAGCTTGGGGACAGAGCGGGGGGAGCAGTACTTC.

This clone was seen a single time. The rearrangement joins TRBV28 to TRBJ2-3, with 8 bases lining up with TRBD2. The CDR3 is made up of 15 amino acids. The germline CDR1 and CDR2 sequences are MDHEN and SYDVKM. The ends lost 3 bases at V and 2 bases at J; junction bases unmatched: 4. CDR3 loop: CASSLQGLATDTQYF. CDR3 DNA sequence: TGTGCCAGCAGTTTGCAAGGACTAGCCACAGATACGCAGTATTTT.

The CDR3 loop reads CASSLPLAGEQETQYF. The CDR3 bases are TGTGCCAGCAGTTTACCTCTAGCGGGGGAGCAAGAGACCCAGTACTTC. This chain uses TRBV6-6 with TRBJ2-5; TRBD2 matches 10 bases. Losses at the gene ends were 4 bases for V and 2 bases for J; bases not matched to a gene: 7. Germline V gene data show CDR1 as MNHNY and CDR2 as SVGAGI (reference sequence). The CDR3 is 16 residues long.

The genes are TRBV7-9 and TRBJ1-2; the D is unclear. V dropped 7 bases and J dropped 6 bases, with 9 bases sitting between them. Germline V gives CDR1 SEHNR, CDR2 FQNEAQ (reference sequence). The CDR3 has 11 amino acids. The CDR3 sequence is CASTQVDGYTF. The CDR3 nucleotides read TGTGCCAGCACCCAGGTCGATGGCTACACCTTC.

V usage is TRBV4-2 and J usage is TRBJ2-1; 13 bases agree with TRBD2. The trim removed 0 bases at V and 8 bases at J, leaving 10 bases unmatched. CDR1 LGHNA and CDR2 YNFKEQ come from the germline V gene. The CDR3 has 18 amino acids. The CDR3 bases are TGTGCCAGCAGCCAAGATGCCCGACTAGCGGGGGGAACCGATGAGCAGTTCTTC. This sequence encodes CASSQDARLAGGTDEQFF.

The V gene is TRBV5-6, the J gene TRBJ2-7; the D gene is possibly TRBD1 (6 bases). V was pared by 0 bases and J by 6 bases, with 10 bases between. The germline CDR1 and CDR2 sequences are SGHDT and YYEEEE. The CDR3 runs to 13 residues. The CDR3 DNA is TGTGCCAGCAGCTTGGTGGGGGCGCGCGAGCAGTACTTC. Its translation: CASSLVGAREQYF.

This chain's CDR3 is CASSTQGSNQPQHF. The DNA for the CDR3 is TGTGCCAGTAGTACACAGGGAAGCAATCAGCCCCAGCATTTT. The rearrangement uses TRBV19 and TRBJ1-5; TRBD1 is a possible D gene (6 bases). V was cut by 4 bases and J by 1 base, with 8 bases left in between. Germline loops: CDR1 LNHDA, CDR2 SQIVND (reference sequence). This CDR3 is 14 amino acids long.

The CDR3 DNA reads TGTGCCAGCAGTTTTTCAGGGGGCAATGAAAAACTGTTTTTT. This gives the protein CASSFSGGNEKLFF. The chain couples TRBV6-5 to TRBJ1-4; 8 bases line up with TRBD1. Germline V gene lookup returns CDR1 MNHEY and CDR2 SVGAGI. Trimming cost V 4 bases and J 5 bases; bases outside gene matches: 3. The CDR3 length is 14 residues.

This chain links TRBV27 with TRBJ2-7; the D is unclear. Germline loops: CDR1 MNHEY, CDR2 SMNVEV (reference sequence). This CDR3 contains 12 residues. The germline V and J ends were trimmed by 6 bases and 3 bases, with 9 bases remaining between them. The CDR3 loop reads CASSHRGYEQYF. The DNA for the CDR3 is TGTGCCAGCAGCCATAGAGGCTACGAGCAGTACTTC.

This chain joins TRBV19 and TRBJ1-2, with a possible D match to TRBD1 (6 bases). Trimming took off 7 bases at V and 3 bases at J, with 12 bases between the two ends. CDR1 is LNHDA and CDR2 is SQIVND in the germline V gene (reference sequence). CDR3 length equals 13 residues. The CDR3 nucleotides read TGTGCCAGTACCCGGACAGACTACTATGGCTACACCTTC. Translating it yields CASTRTDYYGYTF.

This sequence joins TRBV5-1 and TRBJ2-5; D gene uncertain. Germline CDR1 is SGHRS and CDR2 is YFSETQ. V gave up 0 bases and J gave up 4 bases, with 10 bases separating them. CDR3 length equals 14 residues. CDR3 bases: TGCGCCAGCAGCTTGGCCCTAGGTAGAGAGACCCAGTACTTC. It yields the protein CASSLALGRETQYF.

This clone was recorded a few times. CDR3 sequence reads: CASSRSAGEIGNTIYF. CDR3 DNA sequence: TGTGCCAGCAGTAGATCGGCAGGGGAAATAGGAAACACCATATATTTT. The gene calls are TRBV11-2 and TRBJ1-3; a weak D match, TRBD1 (6 bases). V was cut by 6 bases and J by 4 bases, with 19 bases left in between. The CDR3 is 16 residues long. Germline assignment: CDR1 SGHAT and CDR2 FQNNGV.

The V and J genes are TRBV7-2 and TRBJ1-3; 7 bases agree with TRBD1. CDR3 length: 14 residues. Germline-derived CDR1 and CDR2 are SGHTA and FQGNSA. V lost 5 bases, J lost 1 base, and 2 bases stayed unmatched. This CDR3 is CASSLQGSGNTIYF. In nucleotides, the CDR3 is TGTGCCAGCAGCCTACAGGGGTCTGGAAACACCATATATTTT.

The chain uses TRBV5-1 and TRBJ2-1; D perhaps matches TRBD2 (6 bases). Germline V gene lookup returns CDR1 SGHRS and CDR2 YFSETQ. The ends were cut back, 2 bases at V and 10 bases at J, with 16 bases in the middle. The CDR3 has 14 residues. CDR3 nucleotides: TGCGCCAGCAGCTTAACTGCAGCGGGTGGGGAGCAGTTCTTC. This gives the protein CASSLTAAGGEQFF.

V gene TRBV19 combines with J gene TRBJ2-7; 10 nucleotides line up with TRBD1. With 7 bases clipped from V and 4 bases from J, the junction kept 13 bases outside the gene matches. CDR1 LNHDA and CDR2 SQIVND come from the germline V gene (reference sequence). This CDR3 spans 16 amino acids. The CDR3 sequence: CASKKSRTGGIYEQYF. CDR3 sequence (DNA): TGTGCCAGTAAGAAATCCAGGACAGGGGGAATATACGAGCAGTACTTC.